This is a list of T cell receptor beta chains from one sample in a study of CXCR3-negative and CXCR3-positive naive CD8 T cells. TCRdb re-called the 5' RACE reads and catalogs CDR3 proteins one per entry, DNA excluded. The repertoire table contains about 50,000 distinct CDR3 sequences. Sequences were obtained from naive CXCR3- CD8+ T cells from blood. All receptors come from a human donor in good health. Some clones in this sample may be carry-over from other donors' samples. CDR3s include the opening cysteine and the closing phenylalanine or tryptophan. The order of the fields is J gene, V gene, CDR3 protein.

>TRBJ2-1|TRBV12-3/TRBV12-4
CASSLRLDEQFF
>TRBJ2-7|TRBV6-2/TRBV6-3
CASSYSPSGFYYEQYF
>TRBJ1-1|TRBV20-1
CSAVLNTEAFF
>TRBJ2-1|TRBV6-5
CASSYGIRNEQFF
>TRBJ1-2|TRBV29-1
CSVDGGGYGYGYTF
>TRBJ1-1|TRBV11-3
CASSQADSPMNTEAFF
>TRBJ1-1|TRBV14
CASSQVRGALNTEAFF
>TRBJ2-7|TRBV12-5
CASGPDSYEQYF
>TRBJ2-7|TRBV29-1
CSVEGGETIAREQYF
>TRBJ2-5|TRBV5-6
CASSSWTSGGIETQYF
>TRBJ2-3|TRBV4-2
CASSQASGVVTDTQYF
>TRBJ1-1|TRBV19
CASSYPGNTEAFF
>TRBJ1-5|TRBV7-2
CASSLGAGNQPQHF
>TRBJ2-7|TRBV20-1
CSARAPQGGSYEQYF
>TRBJ2-7|TRBV7-2
CASSLVSGEAREQYF
>TRBJ2-5|TRBV7-2
CASSIPGQGDQETQYF
>TRBJ2-1|TRBV7-6
CASQRRVGERNNEQFF
>TRBJ2-1|TRBV6-2/TRBV6-3
CASSHGGSEQFF
>TRBJ2-7|TRBV5-1
CASSLFSLDGVYEQYF
>TRBJ2-7|TRBV13
CASSSGITYEQYF
>TRBJ2-7|TRBV20-1
CSARQLTSEQYF
>TRBJ2-1|TRBV6-5
CASSPLAGDYNEQFF
>TRBJ2-7|TRBV12-3/TRBV12-4
CASSPLVQFDNEQYF
>TRBJ2-5|TRBV6-5
CASSYGGLVETQYF
>TRBJ2-7|TRBV4-2
CASSQDRSGVSEQYF
>TRBJ1-5|TRBV6-6
CASRDNQPQHF
>TRBJ2-3|TRBV14
CASSQDNVALAGPTDTQYF
>TRBJ2-7|TRBV7-9
CASSPTLAGGTYEQYF